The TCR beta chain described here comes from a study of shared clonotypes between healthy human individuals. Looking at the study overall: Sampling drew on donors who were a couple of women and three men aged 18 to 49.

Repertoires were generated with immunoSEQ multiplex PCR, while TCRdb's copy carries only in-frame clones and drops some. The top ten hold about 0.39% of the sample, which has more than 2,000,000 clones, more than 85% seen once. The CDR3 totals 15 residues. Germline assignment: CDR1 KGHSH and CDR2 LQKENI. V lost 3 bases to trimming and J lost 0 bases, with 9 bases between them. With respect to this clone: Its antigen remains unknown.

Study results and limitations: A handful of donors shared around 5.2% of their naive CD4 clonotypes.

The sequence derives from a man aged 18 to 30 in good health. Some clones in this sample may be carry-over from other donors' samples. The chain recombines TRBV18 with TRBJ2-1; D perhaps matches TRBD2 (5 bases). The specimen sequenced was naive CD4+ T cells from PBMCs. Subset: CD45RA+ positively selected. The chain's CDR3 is CASSPGAASYNEQFF. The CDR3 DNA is TGTGCCAGCTCACCCGGAGCGGCCTCCTACAATGAGCAGTTCTTC.